This passage covers 6 T cell receptor beta chains from one sample sequenced in a study of OX40 agonist ivuxolimab in advanced cancers. Sequencing used immunoSEQ multiplex PCR; TCRdb keeps in-frame clones, though not all of them. This sample has some 30,000 clones, with roughly 80% found just once. Specimen: CD4+ or CD8+ T cells sorted from blood, collected in a trial of the OX40 agonist ivuxolimab. The receptors were sampled from an adult with an advanced solid tumor such as melanoma, head and neck, liver or kidney cancer.

The V and J genes are TRBV4-3 and TRBJ1-1; no clear D. This CDR3 contains 15 residues. Germline CDR1 LGHNA, CDR2 YSLEER. Deletions cut 0 bases from V and 0 bases from J, with 8 bases between. CDR3 DNA sequence: TGCGCCAGCAGCCAAGATCGAGGGATGAACACTGAAGCTTTCTTT. Translation: CASSQDRGMNTEAFF.

This chain connects TRBV11-2 to TRBJ2-1; D might be TRBD2 (5 bases). Trimming took 1 base from V and 1 from J, leaving 11 bases between them. Germline assignment: CDR1 SGHAT and CDR2 FQNNGV. CDR3 length: 16 residues. CDR3 sequence reads: CASSLVSRASYNEQFF. For the CDR3, the DNA is TGTGCCAGCAGCTTAGTCTCGCGGGCGTCCTACAATGAGCAGTTCTTC.

The chain recombines TRBV6-5 with TRBJ2-3, with TRBD2 matching over 9 bases. V dropped 2 bases and J dropped 4; count of bases not matched to a gene: 4. Germline CDR1 MNHEY, CDR2 SVGAGI. The CDR3 sequence is 15 residues long. The CDR3 is CASSYGLALSDTQYF. The CDR3 DNA follows: TGTGCCAGCAGTTACGGACTAGCGTTGTCAGATACGCAGTATTTT.

The gene calls are TRBV7-9 and TRBJ2-5; maybe TRBD2 (5 bases). CDR3 length: 15 residues. The germline V and J ends were trimmed by 1 base and 3 bases, with 12 bases remaining between them. Germline CDR1 reads SEHNR; CDR2 reads FQNEAQ (reference sequence). This CDR3 reads CASSLVGLKEETQYF. In DNA form, the CDR3 reads TGTGCCAGCAGCTTAGTAGGACTTAAGGAAGAGACCCAGTACTTC. The complete variable domain, with remaining parts taken from reference TRBV7-9 and TRBJ2-5, reads DTGVSQNPRHKITKRGQNVTFRCDPISEHNRLYWYRQTLGQGPEFLTYFQNEAQLEKSRLLSDRFSAERPKGSFSTLEIQRTEQGDSAMYLCASSLVGLKEETQYFGPGTRLLVL.

This rearrangement joins TRBV10-3 to TRBJ1-2; maybe TRBD1 (5 bases). The CDR3 runs 13 residues. Germline CDR1 reads ENHRY; CDR2 reads SYGVKD. Between the trimmed V and J ends, which lost 5 bases and 4 bases, there was a span of 11 bases. The DNA for the CDR3 is TGTGCCATCAGTCAGGACACCTTCTATGGCTACACCTTC. The encoded protein is CAISQDTFYGYTF.

V gene TRBV5-5 combines with J gene TRBJ2-7; D is uncertain. The germline CDR1 and CDR2 sequences are SGHKS and YYEKEE (reference sequence). Trimming left V 0 bases short and J 4 bases short, with 14 bases between. This CDR3 comprises 15 residues. The CDR3 DNA sequence: TGTGCCAGCAGCTTGGAAAGGGAAAGTCCTTACGAGCAGTACTTC. Its protein is CASSLERESPYEQYF.